This TCR beta chain is drawn from a study of T cells after yellow fever vaccination. Overall study results and limits: From the bulk population, abundant clonotypes could contaminate and appear within FACS-sorted repertoires.

The CDR3 runs to 13 residues. V shed 3 bases and J shed 3 bases, with 6 bases lying between them. This clonotype was counted only a few times. Its specificity is not known. 5'RACE template switching generated TCR cDNA, adding a universal primer site and UMIs. One entry per CDR3 protein, called by TCRdb with MiXCR from the 5' RACE reads. The sample lists fewer than 90,000 distinct CDR3 sequences, approximately 6.9% occurring once. V is TRBV12-3 or TRBV12-4 and J is TRBJ2-1; D ambiguous. This sequence originates from a man aged 18 to 30 who received the YFV17D yellow fever vaccine. The sequencing used CD8+ T cells sorted from PBMCs, collected less than 6 days after the first yellow fever vaccination. The CDR3 DNA reads as TGTGCCAGCAGTTTGGAACACTACAATGAGCAGTTCTTC. This encodes CASSLEHYNEQFF.